This TCR beta chain derives from a study of identical twins. MiXCR was run by TCRdb on the 5' RACE reads, yielding one entry per CDR3 protein. The sample shows 550,000 to 700,000 distinct CDR3 sequences, 20% to 25% of them seen only once. The data also belong to a second study, concerning T cells expressing NK-cell markers.

This TCR derives from a woman between 18 and 29 years old in good health. Sequenced: PBMCs.

CDR3 coding DNA: TGCAGTGCTACCCAGGGACAGGGAATGGGTAAAGCTTTCTTT. Its translation is CSATQGQGMGKAFF. J is TRBJ1-1 and V is TRBV20-1; 9 bases agree with TRBD1. The CDR3 covers 14 residues. With V trimmed by 4 bases and J by 9 bases, 12 bases remained unmatched. Germline CDR1 is DFQATT and CDR2 is SNEGSKA (reference sequence).